This is a list of T cell receptor beta chains from one sample in a study of molecular identifiers for immune sequencing clone quantification. TCRdb independently ran MiXCR on the PCR reads; one entry per CDR3 protein. The sample holds under 350,000 distinct CDR3 sequences; roughly 23% are singletons and the top ten take around 0.74%. The material sequenced was naive CD8+ T cells from blood, with Jurkat cell RNA spiked in. The receptors originated from a human donor in good health. Some libraries in this study had Jurkat cell RNA spiked in. CDR3s include the opening cysteine and the closing phenylalanine or tryptophan. Fields, in order: CDR3 DNA, CDR3 protein, D gene, clone size, V gene, J gene. The D gene is left open where the match is weak. Clone size is stated in some rows and not others, as once, few, many or a class when expanded.

DNA: TGTGCCAGCTCTAACAGACAGGGGCGGCCCTACGAGCAGTACTTC
CDR3: CASSNRQGRPYEQYF
D: TRBD1
size: few
V: TRBV6-5
J: TRBJ2-7

DNA: TGCAGTGCTAGTTGGGGGCGAAACCCCTACGAGCAGTACTTC
CDR3: CSASWGRNPYEQYF
D: .
size: few
V: TRBV20-1
J: TRBJ2-7

DNA: TGTGCCAGCAGTTTACGAGCTACGGAGCGGGGTAGCACAGATACGCAGTATTTT
CDR3: CASSLRATERGSTDTQYF
D: TRBD2
size: many
V: TRBV12-3/TRBV12-4
J: TRBJ2-3

DNA: TGTGCCAGCAGCCAAGATCGGACAGGAATCTGGAACACCGGGGAGCTGTTTTTT
CDR3: CASSQDRTGIWNTGELFF
D: TRBD1
size: few
V: TRBV14
J: TRBJ2-2

DNA: TGTGCCTGGAGGCGGGTGCGGGATAGCTCCTACGAGCAGTACTTC
CDR3: CAWRRVRDSSYEQYF
D: .
size: .
V: TRBV30
J: TRBJ2-7

DNA: TGCAGTGCTTACGCCAGGGACCGTGTCTCCTATAATTCACCCCTCCACTTT
CDR3: CSAYARDRVSYNSPLHF
D: .
size: .
V: TRBV20-1
J: TRBJ1-6

DNA: TGTACCAGCTCCAGGGCTGCCGGGACTAGCGGGCACCACCAAGAGACCCAGTACTTC
CDR3: CTSSRAAGTSGHHQETQYF
D: TRBD2
size: once
V: TRBV9
J: TRBJ2-5

DNA: TGCGCCAGCAGTCGTTACGATCCGAACACCGGGGAGCTGTTTTTT
CDR3: CASSRYDPNTGELFF
D: .
size: many
V: TRBV5-1
J: TRBJ2-2

DNA: TGCGCCAGCAGCTTGGAACGAGCGGGAGGTCTAGCCAAAAACATTCAGTACTTC
CDR3: CASSLERAGGLAKNIQYF
D: TRBD2
size: many
V: TRBV5-1
J: TRBJ2-4

DNA: TGCGCCAGCAGCACGGACAGGGCAAGCACAGATACGCAGTATTTT
CDR3: CASSTDRASTDTQYF
D: TRBD1
size: .
V: TRBV5-1
J: TRBJ2-3

DNA: TGTGCCAGCAGACTCGGACCGAAGTTGTCTGGCTACACCTTC
CDR3: CASRLGPKLSGYTF
D: .
size: many
V: TRBV5-4
J: TRBJ1-2

DNA: TGTGCCAGTACCATCTGGGGGAGACATGAAAGCTACGAGCAGTACTTC
CDR3: CASTIWGRHESYEQYF
D: .
size: .
V: TRBV19
J: TRBJ2-7

DNA: TGTGCCAGCAGCCATAGGGGACAGGGGTCACTCCCCATGAGCACTGAAGCTTTCTTT
CDR3: CASSHRGQGSLPMSTEAFF
D: TRBD1
size: once
V: TRBV27
J: TRBJ1-1

DNA: TGTGCCAGTAGTATTGGGGGGTCTCGCACTGAAGCTTTCTTT
CDR3: CASSIGGSRTEAFF
D: .
size: .
V: TRBV19
J: TRBJ1-1

DNA: TGTGCCAGCAGCCGCCGGGACATAGATACGCAGTATTTT
CDR3: CASSRRDIDTQYF
D: .
size: many
V: TRBV3-1
J: TRBJ2-3

DNA: TGTGCCAGCACGGCTCCGGGACTAGCGCATAATGAGCAGTTCTTC
CDR3: CASTAPGLAHNEQFF
D: TRBD2
size: .
V: TRBV7-6
J: TRBJ2-1

DNA: TGCGCCAGCAGCCAAGATCTTTTGGGGGGCCCTTTAAATGAGCAGTTCTTC
CDR3: CASSQDLLGGPLNEQFF
D: .
size: few
V: TRBV4-3
J: TRBJ2-1

DNA: TGTGCCAGCAGCGGACGGGAGGGCCCCTACGAGCAGTACTTC
CDR3: CASSGREGPYEQYF
D: TRBD2
size: many
V: TRBV9
J: TRBJ2-7

DNA: TGTGCCAGCAGCTTCGAACTAGCGGGAGGAACAGATACGCAGTATTTT
CDR3: CASSFELAGGTDTQYF
D: TRBD2
size: .
V: TRBV11-2
J: TRBJ2-3

DNA: TGCGCCAGCACCTGGGCGGGGGACACCTACGAGCAGTACTTC
CDR3: CASTWAGDTYEQYF
D: .
size: many
V: TRBV5-1
J: TRBJ2-7

DNA: TGTGCCAGCAGCCGATATACAGGAAACACTGAAGCTTTCTTT
CDR3: CASSRYTGNTEAFF
D: .
size: .
V: TRBV7-2
J: TRBJ1-1

DNA: TGCGCCAGCAGCCAAGATCAGGGCCAGGCCATTCAGTACTTC
CDR3: CASSQDQGQAIQYF
D: .
size: many
V: TRBV4-3
J: TRBJ2-4

DNA: TGCAGCGTTGCCCCCCTAACAGGAATGAACACTGAAGCTTTCTTT
CDR3: CSVAPLTGMNTEAFF
D: .
size: many
V: TRBV29-1
J: TRBJ1-1

DNA: TGTGCCAGCAGCCAAGTTTCGGGAGGACCCTACGAGCAGTACTTC
CDR3: CASSQVSGGPYEQYF
D: TRBD2
size: few
V: TRBV14
J: TRBJ2-7

DNA: TGTGCCAGCAGCCCCAGAGGTAGCGGGAGAGGGACCGGGGAGCTGTTTTTT
CDR3: CASSPRGSGRGTGELFF
D: TRBD2
size: few
V: TRBV9
J: TRBJ2-2

DNA: TGTGCCAGCAGAACTTCCGGGACTAGCGCAGATACGCAGTATTTT
CDR3: CASRTSGTSADTQYF
D: TRBD2
size: many
V: TRBV7-9
J: TRBJ2-3

DNA: TGTGCCAGCACGGAGGGGGGATCCTACAATGAGCAGTTCTTC
CDR3: CASTEGGSYNEQFF
D: .
size: many
V: TRBV6-5
J: TRBJ2-1

DNA: TGTGCCAGTCTCGGATCCCTGAACACTGAAGCTTCCTTT
CDR3: CASLGSLNTEASF
D: .
size: .
V: TRBV19
J: TRBJ1-1

DNA: TGTGCCAGCAGTTTTTCACTGGGGGAGACCCAGTACTTC
CDR3: CASSFSLGETQYF
D: .
size: .
V: TRBV27
J: TRBJ2-5

DNA: TGCGCCAGCAGCCCAGGCCAAGCCAATTCACCCCTCCACTTT
CDR3: CASSPGQANSPLHF
D: .
size: .
V: TRBV4-1
J: TRBJ1-6

DNA: TGCGCCAGCAGCCAAGAATCCTTCCCAGGGGGACTGCGAGAGACCCAGTGCTTC
CDR3: CASSQESFPGGLRETQCF
D: .
size: once
V: TRBV4-1
J: TRBJ2-5

DNA: TGTGCCAGCAGACAAGGCCTTTTCTCTTACGAGCAGTACTTC
CDR3: CASRQGLFSYEQYF
D: .
size: .
V: TRBV27
J: TRBJ2-7

DNA: TGTGCCAGCAGCCAAGCGTCGGCAGCAATTAATACGCAGTATTTT
CDR3: CASSQASAAINTQYF
D: .
size: .
V: TRBV14
J: TRBJ2-3

DNA: TGTGCCAGCAGCTCGACAGTCTACAATGAGCAGTTCTTC
CDR3: CASSSTVYNEQFF
D: .
size: .
V: TRBV5-6
J: TRBJ2-1

DNA: TGTGCCAGCAGCTTGGTTGGCGGGGGGCTCACAGATACGCAGTATTTT
CDR3: CASSLVGGGLTDTQYF
D: TRBD2
size: many
V: TRBV5-5
J: TRBJ2-3

DNA: TGTGCCAGCACCACGACTAGCGGCAACTACGAGCAGTACTTC
CDR3: CASTTTSGNYEQYF
D: TRBD2
size: many
V: TRBV2
J: TRBJ2-7

DNA: TGTGCCAGCAGTTGGACGGGCAGGGCGAACACTGAAGCTTTCTTT
CDR3: CASSWTGRANTEAFF
D: .
size: few
V: TRBV6-5
J: TRBJ1-1

DNA: TGTGCCAGCAGCTCCCCCGACCGACTCACCTACGAGCAGTACTTC
CDR3: CASSSPDRLTYEQYF
D: .
size: few
V: TRBV7-9
J: TRBJ2-7

DNA: TGTGCCAGCGAGATAGCGGGAAGGGTATCAGATACGCAGTATTTT
CDR3: CASEIAGRVSDTQYF
D: TRBD2
size: few
V: TRBV13
J: TRBJ2-3

DNA: TGTGCCAGTAGTATAATGGGGGGCTCCGGGGAGCTGTTTTTT
CDR3: CASSIMGGSGELFF
D: .
size: .
V: TRBV19
J: TRBJ2-2

DNA: TGTGCCAGCAGCGTGGGTCAGACCTACGAGCAGTACTTC
CDR3: CASSVGQTYEQYF
D: .
size: many
V: TRBV9
J: TRBJ2-7

DNA: TGTGCCAGCAGCCCAACAAACGAGAACACAGATACGCAGTATTTT
CDR3: CASSPTNENTDTQYF
D: .
size: .
V: TRBV5-6
J: TRBJ2-3

DNA: TGTGCCACCAGCAGGAGCACAGGGGGTGCTCAGCCCCAGCATTTT
CDR3: CATSRSTGGAQPQHF
D: TRBD1
size: many
V: TRBV15
J: TRBJ1-5

DNA: TGTGCCAGCAGCACACAAGGTTATGAAAACATTCAGTACTTC
CDR3: CASSTQGYENIQYF
D: .
size: many
V: TRBV7-2
J: TRBJ2-4

DNA: TGTGCCTGCAGCTCCACAGGGCCGAACACTGAAGCTTTCTTT
CDR3: CACSSTGPNTEAFF
D: .
size: .
V: TRBV7-9
J: TRBJ1-1

DNA: TGTGCCTGGAGTGTACTAGGGGGAACAGATACGCAGTATTTT
CDR3: CAWSVLGGTDTQYF
D: .
size: few
V: TRBV30
J: TRBJ2-3

DNA: TGCGCCAGCAGCCAAGAGATGGCAACTGAAGCTTTCTTT
CDR3: CASSQEMATEAFF
D: .
size: .
V: TRBV4-3
J: TRBJ1-1

DNA: TGCGTTGAATATCACAATCTAAACATTCAGTACTTC
CDR3: CVEYHNLNIQYF
D: .
size: .
V: TRBV29-1
J: TRBJ2-4